Reported below is one T cell receptor (beta chain). The V and J ends lost 1 base and 2 bases, in that order; junction bases with no gene match: 2. Germline loops: CDR1 SNHLY, CDR2 FYNNEI. This CDR3 spans 15 amino acids. The record originates from a study of T-cell reconstitution after alpha-beta-depleted transplantation in children. Preparation of the TCRbeta library was carried out with unique molecular identifiers. MiXCR was run by TCRdb on the PCR reads, yielding one entry per CDR3 protein. The data hold 450,000 to 600,000 distinct CDR3 sequences, with 13% observed a single time. The sequence was obtained from a male patient between 10 and 17 years old who had a stem cell transplant for acute myeloid leukemia, so the T cells may come from the graft donor. This rearrangement joins TRBV2 to TRBJ2-4, with 7 bases matching TRBD1. Sequencing was performed on PBMCs, mostly from graft donor cells, taken 360 days after TCRalphabeta/CD19-depleted stem cell transplant. The CDR3 region is CASSEDRGTKNIQYF. The CDR3 nucleotides are TGTGCCAGCAGTGAAGACAGGGGAACCAAAAACATTCAGTACTTC.